These 28 T cell receptor beta chains came from one sample sequenced in a study of CD8 T cells in ankylosing spondylitis. In TCRdb, the 5' RACE reads were re-called with MiXCR into one record per CDR3 protein. This sample has 100,000 to 150,000 distinct CDR3 sequences, with approximately 9.7% found just once. What was sequenced was blood, either unsorted or a sorted T cell fraction (not recorded which). The origin of the receptors is a male donor with ankylosing spondylitis or in good health (not recorded which).

This clonotype was counted many times. The chain has TRBV4-3 and TRBJ2-6; D is unresolved. This CDR3 has 15 residues. V was cut by 0 bases and J by 0 bases, with 3 bases left in between. Germline CDR1 and CDR2: LGHNA and YSLEER. The CDR3 sequence: CASSQELSGANVLTF. The CDR3 DNA reads TGCGCCAGCAGCCAAGAACTCTCTGGGGCCAACGTCCTGACTTTC.

A remark on this clonotype: With a much larger clone just one base away, this may be a read error. The chain joins TRBV7-6 to TRBJ1-3; no reliable D call. CDR1 SGHVS and CDR2 FNYEAQ come from the germline V gene. The CDR3 totals 16 residues. The CDR3 sequence: CVSSWRSRSSGNTIYF. Written as DNA, the CDR3 is TGTGTCAGCAGCTGGAGGAGTCGGAGCTCTGGAAACACCATATATTTT.

This clonotype has more than one count but fewer than ten. The chain recombines TRBV7-2 with TRBJ2-7; D not resolved. Trimming left V 1 base short and J 10 bases short, with 11 bases between. The germline V gene encodes CDR1 SGHTA and CDR2 FQGNSA. This CDR3 has 12 amino acids. This CDR3 reads CASSLEVAGQYF. The CDR3 bases are TGTGCCAGCAGCTTAGAGGTGGCAGGCCAGTACTTC.

This clonotype was seen ten or more times. The chain combines TRBV9 with TRBJ1-3, with D possibly matching TRBD1 (6 bases). The germline V and J ends were trimmed by 4 bases and 0 bases, with 11 bases remaining between them. This CDR3 has 15 residues. Germline CDR1 is SGDLS and CDR2 is YYNGEE. CDR3 loop: CASSPETGSGNTIYF. CDR3 nucleotide sequence: TGTGCCAGCAGCCCCGAGACAGGCTCTGGAAACACCATATATTTT.

This clonotype was observed at least ten times. This chain links TRBV11-2 with TRBJ2-7; 8 bases fit TRBD2. V shed 3 bases and J 2 bases; nucleotides not matched to a gene: 12. CDR1 SGHAT and CDR2 FQNNGV come from the germline V gene. The CDR3 is 17 amino acids. CDR3 nucleotides: TGTGCCAGCAGCTTTGTGGGTCCAGCGGGAGTTACCTACGAGCAGTACTTC. It yields the protein CASSFVGPAGVTYEQYF.

This clonotype was seen at least ten times. V gene TRBV11-2 combines with J gene TRBJ2-7; D is uncertain. CDR1 is SGHAT, CDR2 FQNNGV, per germline. The V and J ends lost 5 bases and 6 bases respectively, with 17 bases between them. The CDR3 sequence is 14 residues long. CDR3 in amino acids: CASSQSLQTPEQYF. CDR3 bases: TGTGCCAGCAGCCAGAGCCTCCAAACGCCCGAGCAGTACTTC.

Points on this clonotype: Relative to the germline gene, one junction end is altered; a read error may explain this. The chain couples TRBV20-1 to TRBJ1-5, with D hard to call. Germline V CDR1 and CDR2: DFQATT, SNEGSKA (reference sequence). This CDR3 is 13 amino acids long. The CDR3 reads CSARGGIHQPQQF. Written as DNA, the CDR3 is TGCAGTGCTAGAGGAGGGATCCATCAGCCCCAGCAATTT.

This clonotype was detected many times. V and J are TRBV9 and TRBJ2-7; a weak D match, TRBD1 (5 bases). Germline CDR1 and CDR2: SGDLS and YYNGEE. V was cut by 1 base and J by 5 bases, with 13 bases left in between. This CDR3 contains 14 residues. In nucleotides, the CDR3 is TGTGCCAGCAGCGTAAGTGGGGCCTGGAACGAGCAGTACTTC. Its protein product is CASSVSGAWNEQYF. Filled out from reference TRBV9 and TRBJ2-7, the complete variable domain reads DSGVTQTPKHLITATGQRVTLRCSPRSGDLSVYWYQQSLDQGLQFLIQYYNGEERAKGNILERFSAQQFPDLHSELNLSSLELGDSALYFCASSVSGAWNEQYFGPGTRLTVT.

The table lists this clonotype with a few counts. The rearrangement links TRBV5-1 to TRBJ2-3; perhaps TRBD1 as D (6 bases). In germline, CDR1 is SGHRS, CDR2 YFSETQ. The CDR3 consists of 14 residues. V was shortened by 5 bases and J by 4 bases, with 14 bases between the two germline ends. For the CDR3, the DNA is TGCGCCAGCAGGGTACAGGGCGGCCCAGATACGCAGTATTTT. Amino acids: CASRVQGGPDTQYF.

This clonotype has ten or more counts. V and J are TRBV29-1 and TRBJ2-3; 9 positions agree with TRBD2. The trim removed 5 bases at V and 5 bases at J, leaving 5 bases unmatched. Per germline, CDR1 SQVTM and CDR2 ANQGSEA. This CDR3 contains 13 residues. This chain's CDR3 is CSVIAGVGDTQYF. The CDR3 DNA follows: TGCAGCGTTATAGCGGGAGTCGGAGATACGCAGTATTTT.

The chain is built from TRBV3-1 and TRBJ1-4; 9 bases are shared with TRBD1. The CDR3 has 19 residues. With 0 bases clipped from V and 4 bases from J, the junction kept 12 bases outside the gene matches. The germline gives CDR1 LGHDT, CDR2 YNNKEL (reference sequence). The CDR3 DNA follows: TGTGCCAGCAGCCAAGATTTTTTGGGACAGGGAGACATTAATGAAAAACTGTTTTTT. Translation: CASSQDFLGQGDINEKLFF.

This clonotype was observed many times. The chain couples TRBV29-1 to TRBJ1-2, with 7 nucleotides matching TRBD1. This CDR3 is built from 16 residues. V shed 6 bases and J 5 bases; nucleotides not matched to a gene: 18. Germline V gives CDR1 SQVTM, CDR2 ANQGSEA. CDR3 coding DNA: TGCAGCGTCGCTTCCCCGGGACAGACCAATTTTTATGGCTACACCTTC. Residues: CSVASPGQTNFYGYTF.

This clonotype was recorded many times. The V and J genes are TRBV7-8 and TRBJ1-5, with a possible D match to TRBD1 (6 bases). Trimming took 0 bases from V and 4 from J, leaving 10 bases between them. CDR1 SGHVS and CDR2 FQNEAQ come from the germline V gene. This CDR3 region has 15 residues. The CDR3 DNA follows: TGTGCCAGCAGCTTAGCGAGGACAGAAAATCAGCCCCAGCATTTT. Translated: CASSLARTENQPQHF.

With regard to this clonotype: This clone may be a read error of a much larger clone one base away. V is TRBV5-1 and J is TRBJ1-4, with TRBD1 as a possible D gene (5 bases). Germline CDR1 and CDR2: SGHRS and YFSETQ. The CDR3 has 14 residues. This CDR3 is CASSLSGFNDKLFF. CDR3 nucleotide sequence: TGCGCCAGCAGCTTGTCAGGGTTTAATGATAAACTGTTTTTT.

This clonotype was seen only a few times. The chain recombines TRBV6-1 with TRBJ2-1; D not certain. The CDR3 contains 15 residues. CDR1 and CDR2 (germline): MNHNS, SASEGT. Between the trimmed V and J ends, which lost 4 bases and 6 bases, there was a span of 16 bases. The CDR3, as DNA: TGTGCCAGCAGTGCTTCAGATTCCCAAGCCAATGAGCAGTTCTTC. Translation: CASSASDSQANEQFF.

In this sample, this clonotype turned up a few times. The rearrangement links TRBV4-3 to TRBJ1-1; possible D gene TRBD1, 6 bases. The CDR3 spans 17 residues. From germline, CDR1 is LGHNA and CDR2 YSLEER. V lost 0 bases to trimming and J lost 1 base, with 15 bases between them. The CDR3 loop reads CASSQDLAGATNTEAFF. The CDR3 coding sequence is TGCGCCAGCAGCCAAGATCTAGCAGGGGCAACGAACACTGAAGCTTTCTTT.

In its sample, this clonotype was seen many times. The chain has TRBV12-3 or TRBV12-4 and TRBJ1-1, with D possibly TRBD1 on 5 matching bases. The CDR3 sequence is 16 residues long. Trimming shortened V by 6 bases and J by 4 bases, and 21 bases separated the two germline ends. The CDR3 reads CASSPRGVDESTEAFF. The CDR3 DNA sequence: TGTGCCAGCAGCCCAAGGGGAGTCGATGAAAGCACTGAAGCTTTCTTT.

Ten or more counts support this clonotype. The chain recombines TRBV25-1 with TRBJ1-2; no clear D. CDR3 size: 14 residues. V lost 3 bases and J lost 6, with 14 bases in between. The germline CDR1 and CDR2 sequences are MGHDK and SYGVNS. The CDR3 sequence: CASSDLSARDGYTF. In nucleotides, the CDR3 is TGTGCCAGCAGTGACCTCTCTGCCCGGGATGGCTACACCTTC.

This clonotype was seen many times. The rearrangement links TRBV11-3 to TRBJ2-3, with 10 bases matching TRBD2. The CDR3 contains 16 residues. With V trimmed by 4 bases and J by 2 bases, 6 bases remained unmatched. Germline-derived CDR1 and CDR2 are SGHNT and YENEEA. CDR3 in DNA: TGTGCCAGCAGCTGGACTAGCGGATATTCCACAGATACGCAGTATTTT. Translation: CASSWTSGYSTDTQYF.

The chain employs TRBV24-1 and TRBJ2-5; 10 nucleotides line up with TRBD2. Per the germline V gene, CDR1 is KGHDR and CDR2 is SFDVKD. This CDR3 contains 13 residues. The trim removed 9 bases at V and 3 bases at J, leaving 3 bases unmatched. The CDR3 spells CATQSGREETQYF. The CDR3 nucleotides are TGTGCCACCCAAAGCGGGAGGGAAGAGACCCAGTACTTC.

This clonotype has ten or more counts. CDR3 protein: CASSQDVGPRYNEQFF. The CDR3 DNA follows: TGCGCCAGCAGCCAAGATGTGGGACCCAGATACAATGAGCAGTTCTTC. This chain joins TRBV4-3 and TRBJ2-1; D might be TRBD1 or TRBD2, each matching 5 bases. V was trimmed by 0 bases and J by 4 bases, leaving 13 bases between them. The germline V gene has CDR1 LGHNA and CDR2 YSLEER. The CDR3 is 16 residues long.

This chain uses TRBV7-2 with TRBJ1-3; TRBD1 might be the D (6 bases). The ends were cut back, 5 bases at V and 4 bases at J, with 9 bases in the middle. Germline loops: CDR1 SGHTA, CDR2 FQGNSA. The CDR3 spans 13 residues. CDR3 sequence reads: CASSADRGNTIYF. The CDR3 region has the DNA TGTGCCAGCAGCGCCGACAGGGGAAACACCATATATTTT.

On this clonotype itself: A much larger clonotype is one base distant, so this may be a read error. The chain is built from TRBV20-1 and TRBJ1-4; no clear D gene. Germline assignment: CDR1 DFQATT and CDR2 SNEGSKA (reference sequence). CDR3 length: 15 amino acids. The CDR3 DNA reads as TGCAGTGCTAGAGAGGAGCTGAGAGCTAATGAAACACTGTTTTTT. This translates into CSAREELRANETLFF.

The table lists this clonotype with many counts. The chain joins TRBV6-2 or TRBV6-3 to TRBJ2-1; D not resolved. The germline CDR1 and CDR2 sequences are MNHEY and SVGEGT. CDR3 length: 14 amino acids. V lost 2 bases to trimming and J lost 4 bases, with 9 bases between them. For the CDR3, the DNA is TGTGCCAGCAGTTACGGTCTAGGATACAATGAGCAGTTCTTC. It translates to CASSYGLGYNEQFF.

This clonotype was counted many times. The V gene is TRBV2, the J gene TRBJ2-1; 10 nucleotides agree with TRBD1. Trimming cost V 4 bases and J 8 bases; bases outside gene matches: 5. Per the germline V gene, CDR1 is SNHLY and CDR2 is FYNNEI. CDR3 size: 14 residues. The CDR3 bases are TGTGCCAGCAGTGTGGGACAGGGGCGTCATGAGCAGTTCTTC. It encodes CASSVGQGRHEQFF.

This clonotype came up many times. The rearrangement links TRBV20-1 to TRBJ2-5; 13 bases are shared with TRBD2. The CDR3 loop spans 15 amino acids. Germline V gives CDR1 DFQATT, CDR2 SNEGSKA (reference sequence). V shed 2 bases, J shed 5 bases, and the junction held 5 bases outside the gene matches. The CDR3 nucleotides are TGCAGTGCTAGACCGTTGACTAGCGGGAGGGAGACCCAGTACTTC. Its translation: CSARPLTSGRETQYF.

This clonotype was detected a few times. The V and J genes are TRBV7-3 and TRBJ1-2, with D uncertain. V lost 6 bases to trimming and J lost 14 bases, with 16 bases between them. Germline V CDR1 and CDR2: SGHTA, FQGTGA. CDR3 length equals 11 residues. CDR3 loop: CASSTDGPRTF. The CDR3 bases are TGTGCCAGCAGTACAGATGGCCCCAGGACCTTC.

This clonotype showed up many times. V gene TRBV6-5 combines with J gene TRBJ2-5, with 8 nucleotides matching TRBD1. Trimming at V came to 0 bases and at J to 4 bases, leaving 4 bases not matched to a gene. Germline V gene data show CDR1 as MNHEY and CDR2 as SVGAGI. The CDR3 contains 15 residues. The CDR3 protein is CASSYSWTGRETQYF. The CDR3 DNA is TGTGCCAGCAGTTACTCTTGGACAGGGCGAGAGACCCAGTACTTC.